Presented here are 24 T cell receptor beta chains from one specimen sequenced in a study of human T cells and chemical hapten exposure. TCRdb itself ran the RACE reads through MiXCR, one entry per CDR3 protein. The table has over 60,000 distinct CDR3 sequences, 9% to 12% seen once. Time point specified: patch test 2, 6 weeks after DPC sensitization. Treatment described: therapeutic diphenylcyclopropenone sensitization with weekly scalp DPC. Sequenced here: whole blood, sampled in connection with sensitization to the hapten diphenylcyclopropenone (DPC). The receptors were gathered from a woman aged 45-60 years with alopecia areata. Some clones in this sample may be carry-over from other donors' samples.

This clonotype was recorded many times. The genes are TRBV7-9 and TRBJ2-7, with 7 bases aligning to TRBD1. CDR3 length: 15 residues. V was pared by 4 bases and J by 2 bases, with 8 bases of the junction left unmatched. CDR1 and CDR2 (germline): SEHNR, FQNEAQ (reference sequence). The CDR3 DNA reads as TGTGCCAGCAGCTCAGGCCGGGACAGTACCTACGAGCAGTACTTC. Its translation: CASSSGRDSTYEQYF.

This clonotype has a count of ten or more. The J gene is TRBJ2-1, the V gene TRBV7-6, with 8 bases identical to TRBD1. Germline CDR1 SGHVS, CDR2 FNYEAQ. Losses at the gene ends were 4 bases for V and 2 bases for J; bases not matched to a gene: 7. The CDR3 contains 16 residues. The CDR3 sequence is CASSSWTGTPYNEQFF. DNA of the CDR3: TGTGCCAGCAGCTCCTGGACAGGGACTCCCTACAATGAGCAGTTCTTC.

This clonotype was counted many times. The chain combines TRBV6-1 with TRBJ2-1; 7 nucleotides agree with TRBD2. This CDR3 spans 15 amino acids. The V gene's germline CDR1 is MNHNS and CDR2 SASEGT. J gave up 9 bases and V 7 bases, and 15 bases lay outside the gene matches. This chain's CDR3 is CASIKTGGSSGEQFF. The CDR3 DNA reads TGTGCCAGCATAAAAACCGGCGGGAGCTCCGGTGAGCAGTTCTTC.

This clonotype was counted only a few times. The chain has TRBV5-6 and TRBJ2-5; 8 bases agree with TRBD1. Germline loops: CDR1 SGHDT, CDR2 YYEEEE. This CDR3 contains 13 residues. Trimming at V came to 1 base and at J to 5 bases, leaving 1 base not matched to a gene. CDR3 sequence reads: CASSLRTGETQYF. For the CDR3, the DNA is TGTGCCAGCAGCTTGAGGACAGGGGAGACCCAGTACTTC.

This clonotype appeared many times. The chain uses TRBV12-3 or TRBV12-4 and TRBJ2-5, with a weak D call TRBD2 (6 bases). This CDR3 is built from 13 residues. V was clipped by 8 bases and J by 2 bases, with 12 bases between them. The CDR3: CASRASAQETQYF. The CDR3 DNA reads TGTGCCAGCCGGGCTAGCGCGCAAGAGACCCAGTACTTC.

This rearrangement joins TRBV5-1 to TRBJ1-2; TRBD1 matches at 7 bases. Germline-derived CDR1 and CDR2 are SGHRS and YFSETQ. The CDR3 has 16 amino acids. V gave up 4 bases and J gave up 6 bases; unmatched junction bases: 15. The CDR3 sequence is CASSPGQNQGVDGYTF. CDR3 bases: TGCGCCAGCAGCCCGGGACAGAATCAGGGGGTCGATGGCTACACCTTC.

This clonotype has at least ten counts. V gene TRBV12-3 or TRBV12-4 combines with J gene TRBJ2-3; no definite D call. Trimming shortened V by 6 bases and J by 3 bases, and 10 bases separated the two germline ends. The CDR3 contains 13 residues. DNA of the CDR3: TGTGCCAGCAGATCGGTAGGGACAGATACGCAGTATTTT. This gives the protein CASRSVGTDTQYF.

This clonotype has a count of ten or more. The chain recombines TRBV7-6 with TRBJ2-5; 9 bases are a match to TRBD2. CDR1 and CDR2 (germline): SGHVS, FNYEAQ. This CDR3 is built from 16 residues. The J segment lost 3 bases and the V segment lost 1 base, leaving 6 bases of the junction unmatched. CDR3 sequence: CASSLDAGGIKETQYF. CDR3 in DNA: TGTGCCAGCAGCTTAGACGCGGGAGGGATAAAAGAGACCCAGTACTTC.

The V call is TRBV4-1, the J call TRBJ2-1; D gene uncertain. V lost 2 bases, J lost 0 bases, and 11 bases lay in between. The CDR3 is 16 amino acids. Germline V lookup: CDR1 MGHRA, CDR2 YSYEKL. The CDR3, as DNA: TGCGCCAGCAGCCAACCCCGGAAGAGCTCCTACAATGAGCAGTTCTTC. Translating it yields CASSQPRKSSYNEQFF.

This clonotype has a handful of counts. One end of the junction does not line up with germline, which may come from a read error. CDR3: CSAKRNGQFF. CDR3 bases: TGCAGCGCAAAGAGGAATGGGCAGTTCTTC. The genes are TRBV29-1 and TRBJ2-1, with D unclear. Germline CDR1 SQVTM, CDR2 ANQGSEA. The CDR3 has 10 residues.

The table lists this clonotype with a few counts. At one end the junction does not follow the germline gene, possibly because of a read error. The J gene is TRBJ2-1, the V gene TRBV14, with D hard to call. The CDR3 runs to 13 residues. Germline CDR1 SGHDN, CDR2 FVKESK. The CDR3 bases are TGTGCCAGCAACCAAGATCTCCACAATGAGCAGTTCTTC. This codes for CASNQDLHNEQFF.

V and J are TRBV30 and TRBJ1-6; D remains ambiguous. CDR1 and CDR2 from the germline V gene are GTSNPN and SVGIG (reference sequence). V gave up 2 bases and J gave up 7 bases, with 9 bases separating them. The CDR3 runs to 13 residues. The chain's CDR3 is CAWSLHVNSPLHF. CDR3 DNA sequence: TGTGCCTGGAGTTTACACGTGAATTCACCCCTCCACTTT. Variable domain in full (rest from reference TRBV30 and TRBJ1-6): SQTIHQWPATLVQPVGSPLSLECTVEGTSNPNLYWYRQAAGRGLQLLFYSVGIGQISSEVPQNLSASRPQDRQFILSSKKLLLSDSGFYLCAWSLHVNSPLHFGNGTRLTVT.

In its sample, this clonotype was seen many times. The chain couples TRBV28 to TRBJ2-3; D gene uncertain. Trimming stripped 5 bases from V and 1 base from J, with 19 bases between. The CDR3 runs to 17 residues. Germline values: CDR1 MDHEN, CDR2 SYDVKM. The CDR3 DNA sequence: TGTGCCAGCAGTCCGAGGACGGGCGCTCGCGGCACAGATACGCAGTATTTT. It codes for CASSPRTGARGTDTQYF.

The chain links TRBV29-1 to TRBJ2-1, with 12 bases lining up with TRBD2. Germline V CDR1 and CDR2: SQVTM, ANQGSEA. The CDR3 contains 14 residues. V was clipped by 7 bases and J by 4 bases; unmatched bases: 5. CDR3 region: CSAATSGSYNEQFF. The CDR3 DNA follows: TGCAGCGCCGCGACTAGCGGGAGTTACAATGAGCAGTTCTTC.

The rearrangement links TRBV11-2 to TRBJ2-1; D is perhaps TRBD2 (6 bases). This CDR3 region has 17 residues. V was clipped by 1 base and J by 6 bases, with 19 bases between them. CDR1 is SGHAT, CDR2 FQNNGV, per germline. The CDR3 region is CASSLVGTFSGFNEQFF. The CDR3 region has the DNA TGTGCCAGCAGCTTAGTAGGGACTTTCTCGGGTTTCAATGAGCAGTTCTTC.

Many counts were recorded for this clonotype. The rearrangement uses TRBV20-1 and TRBJ2-2; 8 bases fit TRBD2. This CDR3 has 14 residues. CDR1 and CDR2 (germline): DFQATT, SNEGSKA (reference sequence). With V trimmed by 5 bases and J by 4 bases, 6 bases remained unmatched. Here the CDR3 DNA reads TGCAGTGCTCGCCCCCGGGGGGGCACCGGGGAGCTGTTTTTT. This translates into CSARPRGGTGELFF.

This clonotype was picked up many times. The CDR3 is CASSTRGPRTDTQYF. In DNA, the CDR3 is TGCGCCAGCAGCACCAGGGGCCCTCGCACAGATACGCAGTATTTT. The rearrangement uses TRBV5-1 and TRBJ2-3; a possible D gene is TRBD1 (6 bases). CDR1 and CDR2 from the germline V gene are SGHRS and YFSETQ. This CDR3 region has 15 residues. V lost 4 bases and J lost 1, with 13 bases in between.

This clonotype has more than one count but fewer than ten. V is TRBV5-6 and J is TRBJ2-1, with D maybe TRBD2 (5 bases). The V gene lost 2 bases and the J gene lost 5 bases, with 14 bases spanning the gap. CDR3 length equals 15 residues. Per germline, CDR1 SGHDT and CDR2 YYEEEE. The CDR3 region is CASSLGSRSDNEQFF. Written as DNA, the CDR3 is TGTGCCAGCAGCTTAGGGAGCAGGTCAGACAATGAGCAGTTCTTC.

Many counts were recorded for this clonotype. This sequence joins TRBV12-3 or TRBV12-4 and TRBJ1-1; D unclear. The CDR3 is 13 residues long. V shed 7 bases and J shed 3 bases, with 12 bases lying between them. The CDR3 region is CASTEFRYTEAFF. The CDR3 bases are TGTGCCAGCACCGAATTTCGGTACACTGAAGCTTTCTTT.

This clonotype has a count of ten or more. DNA of the CDR3: TGTGCCAGCAGCTTGGCCCGGCTAGCGGGAGAGGGACGGGCCTACGAGCAGTACTTC. It yields the protein CASSLARLAGEGRAYEQYF. The chain couples TRBV5-5 to TRBJ2-7, with 10 bases matching TRBD2. Looked up from germline, CDR1 is SGHKS and CDR2 is YYEKEE (reference sequence). This CDR3 spans 19 amino acids. With 0 bases clipped from V and 2 bases from J, the junction kept 14 bases outside the gene matches.

Notes on this clonotype: A much bigger clone sits one base away, suggesting this may be a read error. The gene calls are TRBV29-1 and TRBJ2-7, with TRBD2 matching 7 bases. The CDR3 runs to 11 residues. Germline trimming cut 4 bases from V and 5 bases from J; bases unmatched to any gene: 2. The germline V gene has CDR1 SQVTM and CDR2 ANQGSEA. CDR3: CSVGEGHEQYF. Written as DNA, the CDR3 is TGCAGCGTTGGGGAGGGGCACGAGCAGTACTTC.

This clonotype was counted at least ten times. The CDR3 reads CASSAYNEQFF. The CDR3, as DNA: TGTGCCAGCAGTGCCTACAATGAGCAGTTCTTC. The gene calls are TRBV2 and TRBJ2-1, with D unclear. The V gene lost 4 bases and the J gene lost 2 bases, with 0 bases spanning the gap. The germline V gene has CDR1 SNHLY and CDR2 FYNNEI. CDR3 size: 11 residues. The full variable domain, in which reference TRBV2 and TRBJ2-1 provide the parts outside the CDR3, is EPEVTQTPSHQVTQMGQEVILRCVPISNHLYFYWYRQILGQKVEFLVSFYNNEISEKSEIFDDQFSVERPDGSNFTLKIRSTKLEDSAMYFCASSAYNEQFFGPGTRLTVL.

The table lists this clonotype with a few counts. The gene calls are TRBV11-2 and TRBJ2-3, with D perhaps TRBD1 (5 bases). CDR3 length: 13 amino acids. Germline CDR1 reads SGHAT; CDR2 reads FQNNGV. The germline V and J ends were trimmed by 5 bases and 6 bases, with 12 bases remaining between them. For the CDR3, the DNA is TGTGCCAGCAGCACGGAGCGACAGGATACGCAGTATTTT. This sequence encodes CASSTERQDTQYF.

This clonotype was seen a few times. V gene TRBV12-3 or TRBV12-4 combines with J gene TRBJ2-3; the match to TRBD2 covers 12 bases. J was trimmed by 5 bases and V by 2 bases; bases with no gene match: 2. The CDR3 extends over 15 amino acids. The CDR3 is CASSLLAGGIDTQYF. The CDR3, as DNA: TGTGCCAGCAGTTTACTAGCGGGAGGGATAGATACGCAGTATTTT.